Listed here are 2 T cell receptor beta chains from one sample, sequenced in a study of post-analysis software for immune sequencing data. Study-wide points: Relative to controls, patients had a few TRBV segments at higher frequency, with TRBV5-6, TRBV5-1 and TRBV20-1 among these.

Their specific antigens are unknown. Unique molecular identifiers were built into the TCR beta cDNA libraries. Each CDR3 protein gets one entry after TCRdb re-called the PCR reads with MiXCR. The sample has about 200,000 distinct CDR3 sequences; roughly 28% are singletons. The sequencing sample was made of blood. The receptors here all came from a girl under 18 with multiple sclerosis.

This clonotype was observed a handful of times. The chain combines TRBV7-8 with TRBJ2-2; possible D gene TRBD1, 5 bases. The CDR3 sequence is 13 residues long. In germline, CDR1 is SGHVS, CDR2 FQNEAQ. V lost 3 bases and J lost 8, with 10 bases in between. The chain's CDR3 is CASSLQGLGELFF. The CDR3 region has the DNA TGTGCCAGCAGCTTGCAGGGATTGGGGGAGCTGTTTTTT.

There are many counts of this clonotype. The chain has TRBV4-1 and TRBJ2-4; 9 bases agree with TRBD1. V lost 1 base to trimming and J lost 8 bases; unmatched junction nucleotides: 15. The CDR3 spans 18 residues. Germline CDR1 and CDR2: MGHRA and YSYEKL. CDR3 region: CASSQADLRTGVGYIQYF. The CDR3 bases are TGCGCCAGCAGCCAAGCCGACCTTAGGACAGGGGTGGGGTACATTCAGTACTTC.